Following are 5 T cell receptor beta chains from one sample sequenced in a study of sequential checkpoint blockade in melanoma. Some clones are missing from TCRdb's copy, which holds only in-frame ones; the method was immunoSEQ multiplex PCR. Among around 10,000 clones listed, about 26% were seen once. Documented treatment: randomized to nivolumab then ipilimumab (arm A) or the reverse (arm B). The sequencing used tumor tissue (inferred from file names), collected from a patient given nivolumab and ipilimumab in sequence. These receptors were obtained from a human donor with melanoma.

The chain couples TRBV7-5 to TRBJ2-5; TRBD2, as called in the table, went unchecked against the DNA. TRBV7-5 is given as a pseudogene. The CDR3 length is 16 residues. CDR3 sequence reads: CASSFLLAGGRETQYF. CDR3 in DNA: TGTGCCAGCAGCTTCCTGCTAGCGGGGGGGCGGGAGACCCAGTACTTC.

This clone was counted at least ten times. This chain links TRBV11-3 with TRBJ1-5; 7 nucleotides align to TRBD1. Germline V gene sequence: CDR1 SGHNT, CDR2 YENEEA. Trimming cost V 6 bases and J 2 bases; bases outside gene matches: 7. The CDR3 has 15 amino acids. This CDR3 is CASRVQGSGNQPQHF. CDR3 DNA: TGTGCCAGCAGAGTACAGGGGAGTGGCAATCAGCCCCAGCATTTT.

This clone occurred a few times. The rearrangement links TRBV4-1 to TRBJ2-3, with D possibly being TRBD1 or TRBD2 (5 bases each). The germline V and J ends were trimmed by 4 bases and 2 bases, with 22 bases remaining between them. Germline V CDR1 and CDR2: MGHRA, YSYEKL. The CDR3 is made up of 18 amino acids. The CDR3 DNA is TGCGCCAGCAGCCCCAGAGAAGACACCGGGACCACCACAGATACGCAGTATTTT. Amino acid sequence: CASSPREDTGTTTDTQYF.

V usage is TRBV7-7 and J usage is TRBJ2-7, with TRBD1 matching 7 bases. In germline, CDR1 is SSHAT, CDR2 FNYEAQ (reference sequence). J was trimmed by 3 bases and V by 5 bases; bases with no gene match: 19. The CDR3 runs 18 residues. The CDR3 loop reads CASSPGQAEPLRFYEQYF. The CDR3 DNA sequence: TGTGCCAGCAGCCCCGGACAGGCGGAACCTCTACGCTTCTACGAGCAGTACTTC.

This clone was counted between two and nine times. The chain uses TRBV9 and TRBJ1-2; 7 bases line up with TRBD1. Germline trimming cut 0 bases from V and 2 bases from J; bases unmatched to any gene: 4. The CDR3 covers 15 residues. Germline values: CDR1 SGDLS, CDR2 YYNGEE. The CDR3 DNA reads as TGTGCCAGCAGCGTAGAAGTGACAGGGAACTATGGCTACACCTTC. Translation gives CASSVEVTGNYGYTF.